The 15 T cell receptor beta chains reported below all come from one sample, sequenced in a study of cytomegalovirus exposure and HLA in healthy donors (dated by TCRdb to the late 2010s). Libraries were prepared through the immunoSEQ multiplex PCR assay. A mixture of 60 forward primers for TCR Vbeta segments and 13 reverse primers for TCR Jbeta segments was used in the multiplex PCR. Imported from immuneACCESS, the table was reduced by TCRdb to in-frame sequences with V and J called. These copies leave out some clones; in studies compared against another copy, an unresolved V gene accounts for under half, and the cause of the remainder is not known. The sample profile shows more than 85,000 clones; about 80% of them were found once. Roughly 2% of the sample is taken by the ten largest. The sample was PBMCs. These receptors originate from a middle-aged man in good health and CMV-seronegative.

In nucleotides, the CDR3 is TGTGCCAGCAGCTTATCCTCAGGGGCTGGCGGGGAGCTGTTTTTT. Translation: CASSLSSGAGGELFF. V and J are TRBV7-6 and TRBJ2-2; weak D call: TRBD1 (6 bases). Germline V gene lookup returns CDR1 SGHVS and CDR2 FNYEAQ. This CDR3 has 15 amino acids. Trimming pared 2 bases from V and 7 bases from J, leaving 14 bases between.

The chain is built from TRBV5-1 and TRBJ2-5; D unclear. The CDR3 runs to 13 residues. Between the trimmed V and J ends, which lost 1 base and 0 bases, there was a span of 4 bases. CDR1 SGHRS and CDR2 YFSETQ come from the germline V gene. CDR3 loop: CASSLSNQETQYF. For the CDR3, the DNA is TGCGCCAGCAGCTTGTCCAACCAAGAGACCCAGTACTTC.

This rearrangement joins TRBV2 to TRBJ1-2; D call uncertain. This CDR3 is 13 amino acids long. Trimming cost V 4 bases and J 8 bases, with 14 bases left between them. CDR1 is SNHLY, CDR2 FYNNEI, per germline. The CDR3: CASSVEGNTGYTF. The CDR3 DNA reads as TGTGCCAGCAGTGTTGAGGGTAATACAGGCTACACCTTC.

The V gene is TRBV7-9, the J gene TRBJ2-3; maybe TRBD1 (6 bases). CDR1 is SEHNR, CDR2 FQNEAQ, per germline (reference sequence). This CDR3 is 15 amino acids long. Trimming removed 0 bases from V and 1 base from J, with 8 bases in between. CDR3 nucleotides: TGTGCCAGCAGCTTAGCGACAGGTGGCACAGATACGCAGTATTTT. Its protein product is CASSLATGGTDTQYF.

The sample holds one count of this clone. The CDR3 spells CASSPGTGATEAFF. The CDR3 DNA reads TGCGCCAGCAGCCCCGGGACAGGAGCCACTGAAGCTTTCTTT. The genes are TRBV4-3 and TRBJ1-1; 8 bases are a match to TRBD1. The germline gives CDR1 LGHNA, CDR2 YSLEER. This CDR3 has 14 residues. Losses at the gene ends were 4 bases for V and 4 bases for J; bases not matched to a gene: 5.

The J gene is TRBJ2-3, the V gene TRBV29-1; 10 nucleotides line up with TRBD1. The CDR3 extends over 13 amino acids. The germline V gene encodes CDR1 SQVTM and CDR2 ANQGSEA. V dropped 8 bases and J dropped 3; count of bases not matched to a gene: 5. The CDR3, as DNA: TGCAGCCAACCGGGACAGGGGACAGATACGCAGTATTTT. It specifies CSQPGQGTDTQYF.

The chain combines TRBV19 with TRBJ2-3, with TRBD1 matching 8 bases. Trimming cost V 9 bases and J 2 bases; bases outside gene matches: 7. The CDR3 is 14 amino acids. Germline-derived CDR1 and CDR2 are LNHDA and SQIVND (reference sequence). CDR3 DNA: TGTGCCAGCAGGATGCAGGGGGCCACAGATACGCAGTATTTT. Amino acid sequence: CASRMQGATDTQYF.

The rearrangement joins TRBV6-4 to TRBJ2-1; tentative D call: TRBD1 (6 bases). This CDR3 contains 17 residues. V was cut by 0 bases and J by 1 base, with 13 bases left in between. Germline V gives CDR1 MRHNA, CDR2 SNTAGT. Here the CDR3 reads CASSDSQGRGSYNEQFF. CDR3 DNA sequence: TGTGCCAGCAGTGACTCTCAGGGCAGGGGATCCTACAATGAGCAGTTCTTC.

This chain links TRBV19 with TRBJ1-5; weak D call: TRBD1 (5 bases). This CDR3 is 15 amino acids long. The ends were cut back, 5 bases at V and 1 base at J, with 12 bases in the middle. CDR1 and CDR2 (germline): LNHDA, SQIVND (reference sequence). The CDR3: CASSVQVGSNQPQHF. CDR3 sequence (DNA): TGTGCCAGTAGTGTACAGGTAGGCAGCAATCAGCCCCAGCATTTT.

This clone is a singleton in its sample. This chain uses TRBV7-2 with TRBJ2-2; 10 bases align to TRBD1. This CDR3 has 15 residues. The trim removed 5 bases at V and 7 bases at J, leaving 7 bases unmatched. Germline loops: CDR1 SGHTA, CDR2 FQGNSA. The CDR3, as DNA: TGTGCCAGCAGCACCCGACAGGGGGCAATCGGGGAGCTGTTTTTT. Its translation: CASSTRQGAIGELFF.

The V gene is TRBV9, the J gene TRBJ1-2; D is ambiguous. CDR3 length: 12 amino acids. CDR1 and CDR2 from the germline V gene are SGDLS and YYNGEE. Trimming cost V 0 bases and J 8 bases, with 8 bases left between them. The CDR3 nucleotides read TGTGCCAGCAGCGTAGAAACTCGGGGCTACACCTTC. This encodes CASSVETRGYTF.

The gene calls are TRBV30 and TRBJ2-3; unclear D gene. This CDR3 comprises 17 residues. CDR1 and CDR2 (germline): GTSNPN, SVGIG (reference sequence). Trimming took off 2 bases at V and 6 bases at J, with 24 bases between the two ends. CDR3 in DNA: TGTGCCTGGAGTTTCGGCGGCTCAACCCGCCCGTTGGATACGCAGTATTTT. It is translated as CAWSFGGSTRPLDTQYF.

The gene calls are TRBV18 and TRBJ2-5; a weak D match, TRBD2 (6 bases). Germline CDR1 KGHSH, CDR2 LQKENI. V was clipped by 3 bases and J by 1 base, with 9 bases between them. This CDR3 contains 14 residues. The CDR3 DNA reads TGTGCCAGCTCACCTAGCGGAACCCAAGAGACCCAGTACTTC. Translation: CASSPSGTQETQYF. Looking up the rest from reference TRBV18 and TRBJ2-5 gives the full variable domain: NAGVMQNPRHLVRRRGQEARLRCSPMKGHSHVYWYRQLPEEGLKFMVYLQKENIIDESGMPKERFSAEFPKEGPSILRIQQVVRGDSAAYFCASSPSGTQETQYFGPGTRLLVL.

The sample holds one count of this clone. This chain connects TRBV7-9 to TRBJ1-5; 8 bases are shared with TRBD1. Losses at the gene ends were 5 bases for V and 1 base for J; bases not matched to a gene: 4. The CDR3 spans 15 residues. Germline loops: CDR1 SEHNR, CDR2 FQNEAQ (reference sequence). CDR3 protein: CASSPQGGSNQPQHF. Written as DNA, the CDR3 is TGTGCCAGCAGCCCACAGGGGGGGAGCAATCAGCCCCAGCATTTT.

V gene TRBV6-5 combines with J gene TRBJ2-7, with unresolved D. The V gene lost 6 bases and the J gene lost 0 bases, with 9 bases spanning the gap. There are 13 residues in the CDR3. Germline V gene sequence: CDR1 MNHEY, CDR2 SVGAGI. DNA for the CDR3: TGTGCCAGCAGCCTGCGGATCTCCTACGAGCAGTACTTC. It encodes CASSLRISYEQYF.